Sequencing of this TCR beta chain was carried out in a study of graft-versus-host responses after intestinal transplantation. Study-wide context: The study gave all recipients anti-thymocyte globulin induction, then tacrolimus and steroids for about three years.

Study-level findings and limits: Some GvH clones appeared in ileal mucosa or blood before recipient bone marrow.

Data came from immunoSEQ multiplex PCR; TCRdb stores just in-frame clones and leaves some out. This sample has about 94,000 clones; over 75% occur once, and the top ten carry roughly 0.5%. The CDR3 consists of 13 residues. The V and J ends lost 6 bases and 2 bases respectively, with 11 bases between them. Germline CDR1 and CDR2: MDHEN and SYDVKM. On this clone: Antigen unknown.

The TCR comes from a human donor who received an intestinal transplant. The chain carries TRBV28 and TRBJ2-7; D is perhaps TRBD2 (5 bases). Here the sequenced sample was unstimulated CD8+ T cells sorted from spleen or lymph node cells, taken before intestinal transplant. CDR3 nucleotides: TGTGCCAGCAGCCGAGGGATCCCCTACGAGCAGTACTTC. Amino acids: CASSRGIPYEQYF.